This T cell receptor (beta chain) was sequenced for a study of cytomegalovirus exposure and HLA in healthy donors. This table comes from immunoSEQ multiplex PCR, and its TCRdb copy is limited to in-frame clones, with some not included. The sample includes under 400,000 clones, roughly 90% seen only once; the top ten take approximately 0.95%. The CDR3 is made up of 13 amino acids. Per the germline V gene, CDR1 is KGHSH and CDR2 is LQKENI. The junction had 4 bases not matched to a gene; V was cut back by 4 bases and J by 7 bases. V usage is TRBV18 and J usage is TRBJ1-2; 9 positions agree with TRBD1. Source material: PBMCs. The source of this sequence is a man aged 30 to 39 in good health and CMV-seronegative. CDR3 bases: TGTGCCAGCTCACGGGGACAGGGAGGTGGCTACACCTTC. Translation: CASSRGQGGGYTF.